A selection of T cell receptor beta chains follows, all from one sample in a study of a mutant IDH1 vaccine in newly diagnosed glioma. Data came from immunoSEQ multiplex PCR; TCRdb stores just in-frame clones and leaves some out. The sample has around 20,000 clones, roughly 86% seen once. No cognate antigen is known for these TCRs. The sample was PBMCs, taken from a glioma patient whose treatment included an IDH1 peptide vaccine. The origin of the receptors is a woman aged 40 to 55 with glioma. The CDR3 runs from the conserved cysteine through the conserved F or W. A D gene is named only where the DNA matches it firmly. Expanded clones get a size class; other rows say once, few or many, or leave the size out.

j_call d_call v_call clone_size cdr3_nt cdr3_aa
TRBJ1-1 NA TRBV2 NA TGTGCCAGCACCCAAGGAAGGACCAACACTGAAGCTTTCTTT CASTQGRTNTEAFF
TRBJ1-3 TRBD1 TRBV30 NA TGTGCCTGGAGGAACAGGGGTGGAAACACCATATATTTT CAWRNRGGNTIYF
TRBJ2-7 TRBD2 TRBV5-1 NA TGCGCCAGCAGCTTTTGGAGCGGGAGCTACGAGCAGTACTTC CASSFWSGSYEQYF
TRBJ1-5 TRBD1 TRBV2 NA TGTGCCAGCAGGGGACAGGGGGATCAGCCCCAGCATTTT CASRGQGDQPQHF
TRBJ1-2 NA TRBV25-1 NA TGTGCCAGCAGTGGACCGGGACGGGGGAATGGCTACACCTTC CASSGPGRGNGYTF
TRBJ1-1 NA TRBV7-7 NA TGTGCTAGCAGGCTCGCAGGGGTTCCTGAAGCTTTCTTT CASRLAGVPEAFF
TRBJ2-2 NA TRBV5-4 NA TGTGCCAGCAGCTTGCGTTGGAGCTTTGATGACACCGGGGAGCTGTTTTTT CASSLRWSFDDTGELFF
TRBJ2-5 TRBD2 TRBV6-4 NA TGTGCCAGCAGTGAGACTAGCGGGGTAACCCAGTACTTC CASSETSGVTQYF
TRBJ2-7 TRBD2 TRBV7-9 NA TGTGCCAGCAGCTATAGCGGGAGTGTGGGTGAGCAGTACTTC CASSYSGSVGEQYF
TRBJ2-2 NA TRBV10-1 NA TGCGCCAGCAGTGAGGGACTGGCCGCTACCGGGGAGCTGTTTTTT CASSEGLAATGELFF
TRBJ1-2 NA TRBV2 once TGTGCCAGCAGTGGGGACACGACCTATGGCTACACCTTC CASSGDTTYGYTF
TRBJ2-4 TRBD2 TRBV6-1 once TGTGCCAGCAGTGAAGAGGTAGCGGGCAGCAAGCAGGCCAAAAACATTCAGTACTTC CASSEEVAGSKQAKNIQYF
TRBJ2-1 NA TRBV29-1 NA TGCAGCGTTGATCTAGCGACTTCTGACAATGAGCAGTTCTTC CSVDLATSDNEQFF
TRBJ2-7 NA TRBV28 NA TGTGCCAGCAGGCCTGACTGGGGGGGCCGGGCCTACGAGCAGTACTTC CASRPDWGGRAYEQYF
TRBJ2-1 TRBD2 TRBV6-5 once TGTGCCAGCTGCCGGGGAGCGGGAGACAATGAGCAGTTCTTC CASCRGAGDNEQFF
TRBJ2-5 TRBD2 TRBV29-1 NA TGCAGCGATAGCGGGAGGCCGGGAAAGACCCAGTACTTC CSDSGRPGKTQYF
TRBJ2-3 TRBD1 TRBV2 NA TGTGCCAGCAGTGGGACAGGGGGTTACACAGATACGCAGTATTTT CASSGTGGYTDTQYF
TRBJ1-6 TRBD1 TRBV7-8 few TGTGCCAGCAGCTTGTTAAGGACAGGGGGGAATTCACCCCTCCACTTT CASSLLRTGGNSPLHF
TRBJ2-5 TRBD2 TRBV5-7 NA TGTGCCAGCAGCAGAGCGGGGGACACACAAGAGACCCAGTACTTC CASSRAGDTQETQYF
TRBJ2-7 NA TRBV7-8 NA TGTGCCAGCAATAAAAGAGGGGCCGACGAGCAGTACTTC CASNKRGADEQYF
TRBJ2-7 TRBD1 TRBV6-6 NA TGTGCCAGCAGTCCTACCGGGACAGGGGGCCACGAGCAGTACTTC CASSPTGTGGHEQYF
TRBJ1-6 TRBD1 TRBV27 once TGTGCCAGCAGTTTAAAACAGGGGGCCTATAATTCACCCCTCCACTTT CASSLKQGAYNSPLHF
TRBJ1-2 NA TRBV7-8 NA TGTGCCAGCAGCTTAGCCGCCTTGGATGGCTACACCTTC CASSLAALDGYTF
TRBJ1-5 NA TRBV4-1 NA TGCGCCAGCAGCCAAGAGGTGGAGAGGGGGAATAGGCCCCAGCATTTT CASSQEVERGNRPQHF
TRBJ2-7 TRBD2 TRBV6-5 NA TGTGCCAGCCTCACTCGGCGGGAGGGCTTTTACGAGCAGTACTTC CASLTRREGFYEQYF
TRBJ2-7 NA TRBV2 NA TGTGCCAGCAGTGCCAGGTACGAGCAGTACTTC CASSARYEQYF
TRBJ2-5 NA TRBV6-1 NA TGTGCCAGCAGTGAAACTTGGGGGCGCCGGGAGACCCAGTACTTC CASSETWGRRETQYF
TRBJ1-1 NA TRBV4-3 once TGCGCCAGCAGCCAAGTCTGGGGGAACACTGAAGCTTTCTTT CASSQVWGNTEAFF
TRBJ1-2 TRBD1 TRBV12-5 NA TGTGCTAGTGGTTATCAACAGGGGGCCAGCGGCTACACCTTC CASGYQQGASGYTF